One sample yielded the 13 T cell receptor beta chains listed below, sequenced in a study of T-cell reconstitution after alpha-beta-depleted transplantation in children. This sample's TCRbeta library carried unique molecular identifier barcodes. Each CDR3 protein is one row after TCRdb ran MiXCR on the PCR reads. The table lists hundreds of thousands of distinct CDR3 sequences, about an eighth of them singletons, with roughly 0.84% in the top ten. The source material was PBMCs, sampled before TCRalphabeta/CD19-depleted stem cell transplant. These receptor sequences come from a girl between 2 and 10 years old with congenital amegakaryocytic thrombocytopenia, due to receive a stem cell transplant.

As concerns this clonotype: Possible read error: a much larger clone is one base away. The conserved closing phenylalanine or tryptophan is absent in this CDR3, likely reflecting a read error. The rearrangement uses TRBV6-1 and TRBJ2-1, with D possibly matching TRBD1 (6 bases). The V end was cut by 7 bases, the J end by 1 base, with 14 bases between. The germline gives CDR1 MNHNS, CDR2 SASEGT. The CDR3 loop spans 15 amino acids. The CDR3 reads CASNPWTASYNEQFL. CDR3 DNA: TGTGCCAGCAACCCTTGGACAGCTTCCTACAATGAGCAGTTCCTC.

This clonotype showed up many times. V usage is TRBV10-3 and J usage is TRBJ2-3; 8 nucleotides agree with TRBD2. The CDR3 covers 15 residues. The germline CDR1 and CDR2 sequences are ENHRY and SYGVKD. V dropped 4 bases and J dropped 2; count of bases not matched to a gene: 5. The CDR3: CAISAGTSITDTQYF. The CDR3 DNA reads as TGTGCCATCAGTGCTGGGACTAGTATCACAGATACGCAGTATTTT.

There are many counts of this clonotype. The CDR3 bases are TGCGCCAGCAGCCAAGCGGGGCTTCTCAATGAGCAGTTCTTC. Its protein is CASSQAGLLNEQFF. The chain joins TRBV4-1 to TRBJ2-1, with D perhaps TRBD1 or TRBD2 (5 bases each). V shed 1 base and J shed 6 bases, with 10 bases lying between them. CDR1 is MGHRA and CDR2 is YSYEKL in the germline V gene. CDR3 length equals 14 residues.

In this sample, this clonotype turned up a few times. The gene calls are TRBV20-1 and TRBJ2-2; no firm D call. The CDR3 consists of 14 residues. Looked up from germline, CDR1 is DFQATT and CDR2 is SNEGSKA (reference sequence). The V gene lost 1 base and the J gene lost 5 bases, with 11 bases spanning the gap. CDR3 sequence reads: CSARGAGSTGELFF. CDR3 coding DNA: TGCAGTGCTAGAGGGGCAGGTTCTACCGGGGAGCTGTTTTTT.

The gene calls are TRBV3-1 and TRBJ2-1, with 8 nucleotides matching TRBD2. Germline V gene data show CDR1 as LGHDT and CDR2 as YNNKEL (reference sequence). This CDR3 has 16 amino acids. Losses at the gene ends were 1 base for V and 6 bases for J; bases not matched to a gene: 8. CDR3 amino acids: CASSQGGTSGSNEQFF. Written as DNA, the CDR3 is TGTGCCAGCAGCCAAGGAGGAACTAGCGGAAGCAATGAGCAGTTCTTC.

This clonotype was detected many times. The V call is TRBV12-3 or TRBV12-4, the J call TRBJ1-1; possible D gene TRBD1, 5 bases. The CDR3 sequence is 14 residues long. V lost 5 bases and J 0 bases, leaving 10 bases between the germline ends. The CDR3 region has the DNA TGTGCCAGCAGTCCGAGGGGTATGAACACTGAAGCTTTCTTT. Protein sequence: CASSPRGMNTEAFF.

This CDR3 reads CAMTGGPTDTQYF. Written as DNA, the CDR3 is TGTGCCATGACGGGAGGGCCAACAGATACGCAGTATTTT. The chain has TRBV10-3 and TRBJ2-3; 8 bases align to TRBD2. The V segment lost 9 bases and the J segment 3 bases; nucleotides outside the gene matches: 5. The CDR3 loop spans 13 amino acids. CDR1 is ENHRY, CDR2 SYGVKD, per germline.

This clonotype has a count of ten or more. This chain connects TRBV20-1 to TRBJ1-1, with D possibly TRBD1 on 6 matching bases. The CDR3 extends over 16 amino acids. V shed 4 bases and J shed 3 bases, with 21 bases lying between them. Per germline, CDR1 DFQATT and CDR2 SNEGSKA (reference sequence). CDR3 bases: TGCAGTGCTATTTCGGCGGGTAAGGGGGTAGACACTGAAGCTTTCTTT. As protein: CSAISAGKGVDTEAFF.

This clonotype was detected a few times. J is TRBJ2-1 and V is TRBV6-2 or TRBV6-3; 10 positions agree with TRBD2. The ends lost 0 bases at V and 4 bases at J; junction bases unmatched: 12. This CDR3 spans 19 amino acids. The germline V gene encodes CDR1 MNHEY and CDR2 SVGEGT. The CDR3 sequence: CASSYSREGLAVKYNEQFF. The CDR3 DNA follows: TGTGCCAGCAGTTACTCGAGAGAAGGACTAGCGGTAAAATACAATGAGCAGTTCTTC.

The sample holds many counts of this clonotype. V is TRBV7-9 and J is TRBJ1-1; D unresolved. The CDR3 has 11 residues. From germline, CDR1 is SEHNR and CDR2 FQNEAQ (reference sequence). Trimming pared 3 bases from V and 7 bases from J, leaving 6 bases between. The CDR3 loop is CASSLGGEAFF. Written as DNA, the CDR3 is TGTGCCAGCAGCTTGGGCGGTGAAGCTTTCTTT.

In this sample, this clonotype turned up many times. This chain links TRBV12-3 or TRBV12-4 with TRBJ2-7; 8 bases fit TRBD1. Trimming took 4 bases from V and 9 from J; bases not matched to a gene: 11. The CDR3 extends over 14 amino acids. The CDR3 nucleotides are TGTGCCAGCAGTTCACCGGGACAGGCGAAGAGGCAGTACTTC. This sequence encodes CASSSPGQAKRQYF.

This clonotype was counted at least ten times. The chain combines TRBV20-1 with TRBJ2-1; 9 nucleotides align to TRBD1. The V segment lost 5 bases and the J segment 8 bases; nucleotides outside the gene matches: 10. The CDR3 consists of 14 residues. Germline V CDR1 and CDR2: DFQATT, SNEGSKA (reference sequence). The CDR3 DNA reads TGCAGTGCTTCCGGGACAGGGCGGTGGGATGAGCAGTTCTTC. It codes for CSASGTGRWDEQFF.

The CDR3 region is CATSRSEGARGYTF. The CDR3, as DNA: TGTGCCACCAGCCGCTCAGAGGGGGCTAGGGGCTACACCTTC. The J gene is TRBJ1-2, the V gene TRBV28; 7 nucleotides match TRBD1. Losses at the gene ends were 10 bases for V and 8 bases for J; bases not matched to a gene: 16. Germline V gives CDR1 MDHEN, CDR2 SYDVKM. The CDR3 is 14 amino acids.